The rows below give T cell receptor beta chains drawn from one sample of a study of cytomegalovirus exposure and HLA in healthy donors. Libraries were prepared by immunoSEQ multiplex PCR; TCRdb keeps only in-frame clonotypes and omits some of them. This sample yields 200,000 to 250,000 clones, of which about 80% are seen a single time; around 8% belongs to the top ten. The specimen was PBMCs. Receptors were obtained from a woman aged 60 to 75 in good health and CMV-seropositive. The CDR3 runs from the conserved cysteine through the conserved F or W. The order of the fields is J gene, clone size, CDR3 length, D gene, V gene, CDR3 DNA, CDR3 protein. A D gene is named only where the DNA matches it firmly. Clone size is given for some rows only: seen once, a few or many times, or a class if the clone is expanded.

J: TRBJ1-6; size: .; length: 15; D: .; V: TRBV7-9; DNA: TGTGCCAGCAGCTTAACAGGGATAGTCGGTTCACCCCTCCACTTT; CDR3: CASSLTGIVGSPLHF
J: TRBJ1-2; size: .; length: 14; D: .; V: TRBV5-4; DNA: TGTGCCAGCAGCTTTGGGGAGACTAACTATGGCTACACCTTC; CDR3: CASSFGETNYGYTF
J: TRBJ2-7; size: .; length: 14; D: TRBD1; V: TRBV18; DNA: TGTGCCAGCTCAACCGGGACAGGCTCCTACGAGCAGTACTTC; CDR3: CASSTGTGSYEQYF
J: TRBJ2-7; size: .; length: 15; D: TRBD2; V: TRBV28; DNA: TGTGCCAGCAGTTTAGTCCTAGCGGAGACCTACGAGCAGTACTTC; CDR3: CASSLVLAETYEQYF
J: TRBJ2-1; size: .; length: 13; D: .; V: TRBV7-2; DNA: TGTGCCAGCAGCTTCGTTACCGGAGGGGAGCAGTTCTTC; CDR3: CASSFVTGGEQFF
J: TRBJ2-3; size: .; length: 15; D: .; V: TRBV18; DNA: TGTGCCAGCTCCCCCCCCGGGAGTAACGTAGATACGCAGTATTTT; CDR3: CASSPPGSNVDTQYF
J: TRBJ2-7; size: .; length: 18; D: TRBD2; V: TRBV5-4; DNA: TGTGCCAGCAGCCTCGGGACTAGCGGGAGAAGGAGGGACTACGAGCAGTACTTC; CDR3: CASSLGTSGRRRDYEQYF
J: TRBJ2-3; size: .; length: 20; D: TRBD2; V: TRBV4-1; DNA: TGCGCCAGCAGCCAGAAGGGACTAGCGGGAGGGCCTGGTGGCACAGATACGCAGTATTTT; CDR3: CASSQKGLAGGPGGTDTQYF
J: TRBJ1-2; size: .; length: 16; D: .; V: TRBV18; DNA: TGTGCCAGCTCACCACTTCCACAGGGTCGTAACTATGGCTACACCTTC; CDR3: CASSPLPQGRNYGYTF
J: TRBJ2-5; size: .; length: 16; D: TRBD2; V: TRBV12-5; DNA: TGTGCTAGTGGTTCCGGACTAGCGGGAGTCCAAGAGACCCAGTACTTC; CDR3: CASGSGLAGVQETQYF
J: TRBJ1-4; size: .; length: 14; D: .; V: TRBV12-5; DNA: TGTGCTAGTGGTTTGTCGGGGGGCGTGGAAAAACTGTTTTTT; CDR3: CASGLSGGVEKLFF
J: TRBJ2-6; size: .; length: 16; D: TRBD1; V: TRBV5-1; DNA: TGCGCCAGCAGCTTGGAGGGGGCCCCTGGGGCCAACGTCCTGACTTTC; CDR3: CASSLEGAPGANVLTF
J: TRBJ1-5; size: .; length: 15; D: TRBD1; V: TRBV18; DNA: TGTGCCAGCTCCCCCGGGACAGGTCTCAATCAGCCCCAGCATTTT; CDR3: CASSPGTGLNQPQHF
J: TRBJ2-1; size: .; length: 18; D: TRBD2; V: TRBV9; DNA: TGTGCCAGCAGCGAGGGACTAGCGGGAGGATCCTCCTACAATGAGCAGTTCTTC; CDR3: CASSEGLAGGSSYNEQFF
J: TRBJ2-5; size: .; length: 15; D: TRBD1; V: TRBV9; DNA: TGTGCCAGCAGCGTCTCTCCAGGGGGCCAAGAGACCCAGTACTTC; CDR3: CASSVSPGGQETQYF
J: TRBJ2-2; size: .; length: 18; D: TRBD1; V: TRBV11-3; DNA: TGTGCCAGCAGCTTAGCGTTGGGCCAGGGGGAGAACACCGGGGAGCTGTTTTTT; CDR3: CASSLALGQGENTGELFF
J: TRBJ2-1; size: .; length: 13; D: .; V: TRBV6-1; DNA: TGTGCCAGCAATTTTAGGACAGCCAATGAGCAGTTCTTC; CDR3: CASNFRTANEQFF
J: TRBJ2-1; size: .; length: 17; D: TRBD2; V: TRBV6-4; DNA: TGTGCCAGCAGTGCAACTAGCGGGAGGGCCGGGTACAATGAGCAGTTCTTC; CDR3: CASSATSGRAGYNEQFF
J: TRBJ2-3; size: once; length: 11; D: .; V: TRBV19; DNA: TGTGCCAGTAGTATGAGGGATACGCAGTATTTT; CDR3: CASSMRDTQYF
J: TRBJ1-4; size: few; length: 15; D: TRBD1; V: TRBV5-1; DNA: TGCGCCAGCAGCTTGGGACCACAGGGGGGAGAAAAACTGTTTTTT; CDR3: CASSLGPQGGEKLFF
J: TRBJ1-2; size: .; length: 12; D: .; V: TRBV10-3; DNA: TGTGCCATCAGTGTACAGGGATATGGCTACACCTTC; CDR3: CAISVQGYGYTF
J: TRBJ1-4; size: .; length: 15; D: TRBD1; V: TRBV6-5; DNA: TGTGCCAGCAGCCCCAGGGGGCCATGGGGCGAAAAACTGTTTTTT; CDR3: CASSPRGPWGEKLFF
J: TRBJ1-4; size: few; length: 16; D: .; V: TRBV2; DNA: TGTGCCAGCAGTGATGGTCCTGGAGGGAGAGGTGAAAAACTGTTTTTT; CDR3: CASSDGPGGRGEKLFF
J: TRBJ1-2; size: once; length: 14; D: .; V: TRBV7-3; DNA: TGTGCCAGACCCCGCCAGGGTCAGAACTATGGCTACACCTTC; CDR3: CARPRQGQNYGYTF
J: TRBJ2-3; size: .; length: 14; D: .; V: TRBV7-3; DNA: TGTGCCAGCAGCTTCGGAGTTAGCACAGATACGCAGTATTTT; CDR3: CASSFGVSTDTQYF
J: TRBJ2-2; size: .; length: 15; D: .; V: TRBV7-2; DNA: TGTGCCAGCAGCTGGCTAGCTTCGAACACCGGGGAGCTGTTTTTT; CDR3: CASSWLASNTGELFF
J: TRBJ2-3; size: once; length: 13; D: .; V: TRBV5-1; DNA: TGCGCCAGCAGAGCAGCGAGCACAGATACGCAGTATTTT; CDR3: CASRAASTDTQYF
J: TRBJ1-1; size: .; length: 13; D: TRBD1; V: TRBV29-1; DNA: TGCAGCGTTGACGGGACAGGGGGAGTCGGAGCTTTCTTT; CDR3: CSVDGTGGVGAFF
J: TRBJ2-3; size: few; length: 17; D: TRBD2; V: TRBV2; DNA: TGTGCCAGCACCGGACGGACTAGCGGGGCCCACACAGATACGCAGTATTTT; CDR3: CASTGRTSGAHTDTQYF
J: TRBJ1-2; size: .; length: 13; D: .; V: TRBV28; DNA: TGTGCCAGCAGGGGGGGGGTGGAGTATGGCTACACCTTC; CDR3: CASRGGVEYGYTF
J: TRBJ2-3; size: .; length: 14; D: TRBD2; V: TRBV2; DNA: TGTGCCAGCACCCGGACTAGCGGGACAGATACGCAGTATTTT; CDR3: CASTRTSGTDTQYF
J: TRBJ1-2; size: .; length: 13; D: .; V: TRBV7-9; DNA: TGTTCCAGCAGCGAGGGAGCAACCTATGGCTACACCTTC; CDR3: CSSSEGATYGYTF
J: TRBJ1-4; size: .; length: 16; D: TRBD1; V: TRBV5-1; DNA: TGCGCCAGCAGCTTCGGCGACAGGGCAACTAATGAAAAACTGTTTTTT; CDR3: CASSFGDRATNEKLFF
J: TRBJ1-1; size: .; length: 12; D: .; V: TRBV7-9; DNA: TGTGCCGCGGGGGCGACGAACACTGAAGCTTTCTTT; CDR3: CAAGATNTEAFF
J: TRBJ2-2; size: .; length: 16; D: TRBD2; V: TRBV6-5; DNA: TGTGCCAGCAGTTGGGGACTAGCGGGAGACACCGGGGAGCTGTTTTTT; CDR3: CASSWGLAGDTGELFF
J: TRBJ2-7; size: .; length: 16; D: TRBD2; V: TRBV7-9; DNA: TGTGCCAGCAGCTTAGCGCTGTGGGAGGGGTCGAACGAGCAGTACTTC; CDR3: CASSLALWEGSNEQYF
J: TRBJ2-1; size: few; length: 14; D: TRBD2; V: TRBV11-2; DNA: TGTGCCAGCAGCTTAAGTGGGAGGGACAATGAGCAGTTCTTC; CDR3: CASSLSGRDNEQFF
J: TRBJ1-5; size: once; length: 13; D: TRBD1; V: TRBV19; DNA: TGTGCCAGTTGCAGGGGGAGCCGACAGCCCCAGCATTTT; CDR3: CASCRGSRQPQHF
J: TRBJ2-1; size: once; length: 14; D: .; V: TRBV7-8; DNA: TGTGCCAGCAGCCCTCAGCTAGCGAGCAATGAGCAGTTCTTC; CDR3: CASSPQLASNEQFF
J: TRBJ1-5; size: .; length: 14; D: .; V: TRBV23-1; DNA: TGCGCCAGCAGTCATCCAGGTAGCAATCAGCCCCAGCATTTT; CDR3: CASSHPGSNQPQHF
J: TRBJ1-5; size: .; length: 12; D: .; V: TRBV5-4; DNA: TGTGCCAGCAGCTTATATGGCCAGCCCCAGCATTTT; CDR3: CASSLYGQPQHF
J: TRBJ2-5; size: .; length: 14; D: TRBD1; V: TRBV9; DNA: TGTGCCAGCAGCCCATGGACAGGCCAAGAGACCCAGTACTTC; CDR3: CASSPWTGQETQYF
J: TRBJ2-3; size: few; length: 17; D: TRBD2; V: TRBV2; DNA: TGTGCCAGCACGGCCTACGGGACTAGCGGGCCCACAGATACGCAGTATTTT; CDR3: CASTAYGTSGPTDTQYF
J: TRBJ2-2; size: few; length: 16; D: TRBD1; V: TRBV7-9; DNA: TGTGCCAGCAGCTTAGGAGGACAGGGTAACACCGGGGAGCTGTTTTTT; CDR3: CASSLGGQGNTGELFF
J: TRBJ1-2; size: .; length: 12; D: .; V: TRBV27; DNA: TGTGCCAGCAGTCCTAACACGGGGGGCTACACCTTC; CDR3: CASSPNTGGYTF
J: TRBJ2-1; size: .; length: 13; D: TRBD1; V: TRBV7-3; DNA: TGTGCCAGCAGCTCCGGGACAGACAATGAGCAGTTCTTC; CDR3: CASSSGTDNEQFF
J: TRBJ1-4; size: .; length: 13; D: TRBD1; V: TRBV28; DNA: TGTGCCAGCAGATCCGGGACAGAGGAAAAACTGTTTTTT; CDR3: CASRSGTEEKLFF
J: TRBJ2-5; size: .; length: 14; D: TRBD1; V: TRBV19; DNA: TGTGCCAGTACCCAGGACAGGGCCCAAGAGACCCAGTACTTC; CDR3: CASTQDRAQETQYF
J: TRBJ2-7; size: .; length: 15; D: .; V: TRBV5-6; DNA: TGTGCCAGCAGCTCCATTCGCTCAGGGATTGAAGGGCAGTACTTC; CDR3: CASSSIRSGIEGQYF
J: TRBJ1-2; size: .; length: 15; D: TRBD1; V: TRBV19; DNA: TGTGCCAGTATCCAAGGGACAGCTTCTAACTATGGCTACACCTTC; CDR3: CASIQGTASNYGYTF
J: TRBJ2-1; size: few; length: 13; D: .; V: TRBV7-3; DNA: TGTGCCAGCAGCTTAGGGGCAGGCAATGAGCAGTTCTTC; CDR3: CASSLGAGNEQFF
J: TRBJ1-2; size: .; length: 15; D: TRBD1; V: TRBV4-1; DNA: TGCGCCAGCAGCCAAGGCCCAGGGGGCGATTATGGCTACACCTTC; CDR3: CASSQGPGGDYGYTF